The clone carrying this T cell receptor beta chain came up a few times. The data derive from a study of blood T cell repertoires in COVID-19. Overall study: COVID-19 samples, acute and convalescent, were from the United States, Italy and Spain. Sources were T cells, B-cell-depleted T cells, or PBMCs; the material itself was cDNA or gDNA.

Authors' data handling: Amplification from reference gene primers served as the basis for estimated nucleated cell counts. Assay used: immunoSEQ multiplex PCR; TCRdb lists only in-frame clones, some missing. The V and J calls and the clone size are those of that table, but D and trimming were determined from the DNA. The sample lists under 50,000 clones; 86% were seen once. V lost 3 bases, J lost 4 bases, and 15 bases lay in between. This CDR3 is 16 amino acids long. Germline V gives CDR1 KGHSH, CDR2 LQKENI. The sequence came from a man between 35 and 55 years old with active COVID-19. The sample taken for sequencing was peripheral blood. The V and J genes are TRBV18 and TRBJ2-2; D possibly corresponds to TRBD2 (5 bases). The CDR3 region is CASSPLAGSSTGELFF. Written as DNA, the CDR3 is TGTGCCAGCTCACCCCTGGCGGGTTCCAGCACCGGGGAGCTGTTTTTT.